Below are 23 T cell receptor beta chains sequenced from a single sample in a study of T cells in women clearing cervical HPV infection. Repertoires were generated with immunoSEQ multiplex PCR, while TCRdb's copy carries only in-frame clones and drops some. The table for this sample gives about 32,000 clones. What was sequenced was blood buffy coat. The receptors come from a woman between 18 and 70 years old with a cervical HPV16 infection that either progressed to CIN3+ or cleared (not recorded which).

Comments on this clone: With the read ending 3 residues before the CDR3 end, the germline J gene is used to fill in that end. The chain combines TRBV18 with TRBJ1-2; perhaps TRBD1 as D (6 bases). V was shortened by 3 bases and J by 4 bases, with 9 bases between the two germline ends. The germline gives CDR1 KGHSH, CDR2 LQKENI. The CDR3 is 13 amino acids. CDR3 residues: CASSPGTPYGYTF. CDR3 DNA, as far as it was read: TGTGCCAGCTCACCGGGGACACCCTATGGC.

About this clone: The read ends 3 residues shy of where the CDR3 ends; the end is completed using the germline J gene. The chain uses TRBV7-9 and TRBJ1-6; 9 bases are a match to TRBD1. This CDR3 has 15 residues. Germline V gene sequence: CDR1 SEHNR, CDR2 FQNEAQ (reference sequence). V gave up 5 bases and J gave up 6 bases; unmatched junction bases: 5. CDR3 sequence: CASSQQGQGNSPLHF. CDR3 bases read: TGTGCCAGCAGCCAACAGGGACAGGGTAATTCACCC. The full variable domain, completed using reference TRBV7-9 and TRBJ1-6, is DTGVSQNPRHKITKRGQNVTFRCDPISEHNRLYWYRQTLGQGPEFLTYFQNEAQLEKSRLLSDRFSAERPKGSFSTLEIQRTEQGDSAMYLCASSQQGQGNSPLHFGNGTRLTVT.

On this clone itself: With the read ending 3 residues before the CDR3 end, the germline J gene is used to fill in that end. V and J are TRBV20-1 and TRBJ1-4, with D perhaps TRBD1 (5 bases). The CDR3 runs 16 residues. The germline CDR1 and CDR2 sequences are DFQATT and SNEGSKA (reference sequence). This CDR3 is CSARGRDRSGANVLFF. Incomplete CDR3 DNA: TGCAGTGCTAGGGGGAGGGATCGGTCTGGGGCCAACGTA.

In regard to this clone: At one boundary the junction diverges from the germline segment, which might be a read error. The read ends 3 residues early relative to the CDR3; the germline J gene fills the gap. The sample contains more than one DNA sequence encoding this CDR3. This chain links TRBV10-3 with TRBJ1-2; no definite D call. Germline-derived CDR1 and CDR2 are ENHRY and SYGVKD. This CDR3 spans 16 amino acids. The CDR3 protein is CAISETNAGINYGYTF. The CDR3 bases that were read are TGTGCCATCAGTGAGACTAACGCGGGGATTAACTATGGA.

As concerns this clone: The CDR3 is cut off 3 residues early in the read; its end comes from the germline J gene. V gene TRBV20-1 combines with J gene TRBJ1-6; D may be TRBD1 (6 bases). V lost 0 bases to trimming and J lost 6 bases, with 12 bases between them. Germline V gene lookup returns CDR1 DFQATT and CDR2 SNEGSKA (reference sequence). The CDR3 covers 15 residues. This CDR3 reads CSAREAGVGNSPLHF. CDR3 DNA, as far as it was read: TGCAGTGCTAGAGAGGCAGGGGTGGGTAATTCACCC.

Notes on this clone: From the germline J gene comes the end of the CDR3, since the read stops 3 residues before it. J is TRBJ1-2 and V is TRBV2, with unresolved D. The CDR3 contains 14 residues. Germline CDR1 SNHLY, CDR2 FYNNEI. The V end was cut by 3 bases, the J end by 5 bases, with 13 bases between. CDR3 DNA (partial): TGTGCCAGCAGTGAGTCAGAGACTCCTTATGGC. This codes for CASSESETPYG. The entire CDR3 reads CASSESETPYGYTF.

Remarks on this clone: The CDR3 end is not reached by the read, which stops 3 residues before it; the germline J gene fills it in. J is TRBJ2-7 and V is TRBV20-1, with TRBD2 identical over 9 bases. The germline CDR1 and CDR2 sequences are DFQATT and SNEGSKA (reference sequence). There are 15 residues in the CDR3. The V and J ends lost 3 bases and 6 bases, in that order; junction bases with no gene match: 12. Partial CDR3 DNA: TGCAGTGCTAGTACACTAGCGGGCGGGAAGGGCGAG. Translated: CSASTLAGGKGE. The entire CDR3 reads CSASTLAGGKGEQYF.

Comment on this clone: From the germline J gene comes the end of the CDR3, since the read stops 3 residues before it. The rearrangement joins TRBV19 to TRBJ1-2, with a weak D call TRBD1 (6 bases). This CDR3 contains 12 residues. Germline CDR1 LNHDA, CDR2 SQIVND (reference sequence). The CDR3 DNA, read in part, is TGTGCCAGTAGTATCAGGGGTTACGAC. It specifies CASSIRGYD. The CDR3 in its entirety is CASSIRGYDYTF.

As regards this clone: The read terminates 3 residues ahead of where the CDR3 ends, so the germline J gene completes it. The V call is TRBV4-1, the J call TRBJ1-2, with D perhaps TRBD1 (5 bases). The CDR3 consists of 13 residues. The germline gives CDR1 MGHRA, CDR2 YSYEKL. The DNA read from the CDR3 is TGCGCCAGCAGCCCGGAAAGGGGCGGAAGC. This encodes CASSPERGGS. From start to end, the CDR3 is CASSPERGGSYTF.

As to this clone: An end of the junction does not agree with germline; a read error may underlie this. The CDR3 extends 3 residues past the end of the read, so its final part is completed from the germline J gene. This chain joins TRBV2 and TRBJ1-3; D is ambiguous. Looked up from germline, CDR1 is SNHLY and CDR2 is FYNNEI. The CDR3 loop spans 15 amino acids. The CDR3 loop is CASSETTPTGNTIYF. The covered CDR3 bases are TGTGCCAGCAGTGAGACCACGCCGACTGGAAACACG.

This clone registers medium-sized by frequency. The read is 3 residues too short to cover the CDR3 end, so that end is filled in from the germline J gene. The chain links TRBV14 to TRBJ1-1, with a weak D call TRBD1 (5 bases). The CDR3 loop spans 12 amino acids. From germline, CDR1 is SGHDN and CDR2 FVKESK. V lost 2 bases and J 6 bases, leaving 7 bases between the germline ends. The DNA read from the CDR3 is TGTGCCAGCAGCCAACAGGGAGCTGAA. Protein: CASSQQGAE. The full CDR3 is CASSQQGAEAFF.

Remarks on this clone: The junction and the germline gene differ at one end; a read error may be behind it. Other DNA sequences in this sample translate to the same CDR3. CDR3 DNA, as far as it was read: TGTGCCAGCTCACCAAGGACAGATTCTGGAAACACG. Its translation is CASSPRTDSGNT. The complete CDR3 reads CASSPRTDSGNTIYF. The chain joins TRBV18 to TRBJ1-3; D is perhaps TRBD1 (6 bases). The CDR3 extends 3 residues past the end of the read, so its final part is completed from the germline J gene. CDR3 size: 15 residues. CDR1 KGHSH and CDR2 LQKENI come from the germline V gene.

Partial CDR3 DNA: TGCAGTGCTCAAAGAGGCGGGGTAACCCACAATGAG. This gives the protein CSAQRGGVTHNE. The full CDR3 protein is CSAQRGGVTHNEQFF. This rearrangement joins TRBV20-1 to TRBJ2-1; D may be TRBD2 (6 bases). The read gets to within 3 residues of the CDR3 end, and the germline J gene fills in the rest. V was shortened by 5 bases and J by 5 bases, with 19 bases between the two germline ends. Per the germline V gene, CDR1 is DFQATT and CDR2 is SNEGSKA (reference sequence). This CDR3 has 15 amino acids.

In regard to this clone: The read ends 3 residues before the CDR3 terminus; that terminus is restored from the germline J gene. This chain uses TRBV5-6 with TRBJ1-2; unclear D gene. The CDR3 length is 13 residues. V lost 1 base and J lost 5, with 9 bases in between. CDR1 is SGHDT, CDR2 YYEEEE, per germline. The DNA read from the CDR3 is TGTGCCAGCAGCTTGTCGCAGAATTATGGC. Protein: CASSLSQNYG. The whole CDR3 sequence reads CASSLSQNYGYTF.

About this clone: The CDR3 extends 3 residues past the end of the read, so its final part is completed from the germline J gene. This chain links TRBV20-1 with TRBJ2-3; D gene unclear. In germline, CDR1 is DFQATT, CDR2 SNEGSKA (reference sequence). The CDR3 spans 12 residues. The CDR3 reads CSAEHIQETQYF. The CDR3 bases that were read are TGCAGTGCAGAACATATACAAGAGACG.

Details on this clone: The read comes to an end 3 residues before the CDR3 does, leaving the germline J gene to fill in the end. The V and J genes are TRBV10-3 and TRBJ2-1, with D possibly TRBD1 on 6 matching bases. This CDR3 is built from 12 residues. From germline, CDR1 is ENHRY and CDR2 SYGVKD. Trimming removed 4 bases at V and 7 bases at J, with 8 bases between. The CDR3 bases that were read are TGTGCCATCAGTGGAGGGGGAAATGAG. It is translated as CAISGGGNE. Given in full, the CDR3 is CAISGGGNEQFF.

A note on this clone: The read halts 3 residues ahead of the CDR3 end, with the missing end drawn from the germline J gene. Different DNA sequences within this sample yield the same CDR3. V and J are TRBV7-2 and TRBJ2-1, with D maybe TRBD1 (6 bases). Germline CDR1 is SGHTA and CDR2 is FQGNSA. The V and J ends lost 1 base and 0 bases respectively, with 7 bases between them. CDR3 length: 15 residues. Partial CDR3 DNA: TGTGCCAGCAGCTTAGGAGGGGGCTCCTACAATGAG. It yields the protein CASSLGGGSYNE. The whole CDR3 sequence reads CASSLGGGSYNEQFF.

Remarks on this clone: The sequence runs out 3 residues before the end of the CDR3; the remainder is reconstructed from the germline J gene. The chain couples TRBV30 to TRBJ1-5, with 10 bases identical to TRBD1. Trimming removed 3 bases from V and 7 bases from J; junction bases left unmatched: 9. The CDR3 loop spans 15 amino acids. Germline lookup yields CDR1 GTSNPN and CDR2 SVGIG (reference sequence). Incomplete CDR3 DNA: TGTGCCTGGAGCGCGGACAGGGGGTCAAGCCAGCCC. Protein product: CAWSADRGSSQP. The CDR3 reads in full as CAWSADRGSSQPQHF.

Details on this clone: The sequence runs out 3 residues before the end of the CDR3; the remainder is reconstructed from the germline J gene. This chain uses TRBV10-3 with TRBJ2-3, with 8 bases matching TRBD2. The CDR3 has 13 amino acids. The junction had 1 base not matched to a gene; V was cut back by 4 bases and J by 4 bases. Per the germline V gene, CDR1 is ENHRY and CDR2 is SYGVKD. The chain's CDR3 is CAISGAGADTQYF. The covered CDR3 bases are TGTGCCATCAGTGGAGCGGGGGCAGATACG.

On this clone: The read terminates 3 residues before the CDR3 end, so the remaining end is supplied by the germline J gene. This rearrangement joins TRBV7-9 to TRBJ1-2; a weak D match, TRBD1 (6 bases). Germline V gives CDR1 SEHNR, CDR2 FQNEAQ (reference sequence). V lost 0 bases and J lost 2, with 10 bases in between. The CDR3 contains 15 residues. The sequenced part of the CDR3 DNA is TGTGCCAGCAGCTTAGCGAGCAGGGGCAACTATGGC. Its translation: CASSLASRGNYG. The whole CDR3 sequence reads CASSLASRGNYGYTF.

Notes on this clone: The DNA ends 3 residues before the CDR3 does, and the rest of the CDR3 is filled in from the germline J gene. The rearrangement uses TRBV19 and TRBJ1-6, with TRBD1 matching over 8 bases. Germline V CDR1 and CDR2: LNHDA, SQIVND (reference sequence). The CDR3 runs to 14 residues. V lost 5 bases and J lost 7; bases outside the gene matches: 4. CDR3 amino acids: CASSDRGMNSPLHF. The CDR3 bases that were read are TGTGCCAGTAGTGACAGGGGAATGAATTCACCC.

A remark on this clone: The read gets to within 3 residues of the CDR3 end, and the germline J gene fills in the rest. Other nucleotide sequences in the sample specify the same CDR3. The chain is built from TRBV11-2 and TRBJ2-3; tentatively, D is TRBD1 (5 bases). The CDR3 runs to 14 residues. From germline, CDR1 is SGHAT and CDR2 FQNNGV. The CDR3 is CASSPRGSNQPQYF. CDR3 DNA (partial): TGTGCCAGCAGCCCTAGGGGAAGCAATCAGCCG.

Concerning this clone: The observed sequence ends 3 residues before the CDR3 terminus, with the missing tail filled in from the germline J gene. V usage is TRBV4-1 and J usage is TRBJ2-3; TRBD2 matches 15 bases. Trimming at V came to 5 bases and at J to 2 bases, leaving 8 bases not matched to a gene. Looked up from germline, CDR1 is MGHRA and CDR2 is YSYEKL. The CDR3 sequence is 18 residues long. Incomplete CDR3 DNA: TGCGCCAGCAGCTCCGGGACTAGCGGGGGGTATCTCACAGATACG. Amino acid sequence: CASSSGTSGGYLTDT. The CDR3 in its entirety is CASSSGTSGGYLTDTQYF.